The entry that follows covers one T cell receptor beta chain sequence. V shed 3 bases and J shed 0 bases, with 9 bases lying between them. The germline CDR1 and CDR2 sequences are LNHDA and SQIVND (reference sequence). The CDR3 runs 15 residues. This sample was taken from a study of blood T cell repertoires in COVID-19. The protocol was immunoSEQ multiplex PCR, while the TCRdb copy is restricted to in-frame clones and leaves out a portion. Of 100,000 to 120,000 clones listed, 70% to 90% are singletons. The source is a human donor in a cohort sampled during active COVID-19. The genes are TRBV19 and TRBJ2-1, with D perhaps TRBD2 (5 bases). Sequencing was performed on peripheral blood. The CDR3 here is CASSIGGVSYNEQFF. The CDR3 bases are TGTGCCAGTAGTATTGGAGGAGTCTCCTACAATGAGCAGTTCTTC.